The 27 T cell receptor beta chains listed next were all sequenced from one sample in a study of T cell changes during pregnancy in multiple sclerosis. Only in-frame clones appear in the TCRdb table, and some are missing; sequencing was by immunoSEQ multiplex PCR. The profile covers roughly 70,000 clones, with 92% appearing a single time and 2.3% taken by the ten largest. Sequences were derived from peripheral blood, sampled before pregnancy. These receptors all stem from a female donor with multiple sclerosis, enrolled in a pregnancy study.

The V and J genes are TRBV4-1 and TRBJ2-2, with 10 bases identical to TRBD1. Germline-derived CDR1 and CDR2 are MGHRA and YSYEKL. Trimming removed 2 bases from V and 5 bases from J; junction bases left unmatched: 5. The CDR3 is made up of 16 amino acids. For the CDR3, the DNA is TGCGCCAGCAGCCAATATCCGGGACAGGGGACCGGGGAGCTGTTTTTT. Translation: CASSQYPGQGTGELFF.

This chain links TRBV29-1 with TRBJ1-1, with a weak D call TRBD1 (6 bases). The germline V gene encodes CDR1 SQVTM and CDR2 ANQGSEA. This CDR3 has 13 amino acids. Trimming stripped 8 bases from V and 5 bases from J, with 18 bases between. The chain's CDR3 is CSFQKQGRTEAFF. CDR3 DNA: TGCAGCTTTCAAAAACAGGGTAGAACTGAAGCTTTCTTT.

The chain carries TRBV6-5 and TRBJ2-2, with D maybe TRBD2 (7 bases). The CDR3 totals 14 residues. Germline V gene data show CDR1 as MNHEY and CDR2 as SVGAGI. V lost 10 bases and J 7 bases, leaving 19 bases between the germline ends. The CDR3: CATQGGGAGGELFF. CDR3 nucleotides: TGTGCCACCCAAGGGGGGGGAGCTGGCGGGGAGCTGTTTTTT.

The chain combines TRBV15 with TRBJ2-1, with D uncertain. Germline V gene sequence: CDR1 LNHNV, CDR2 YYDKDF (reference sequence). The V end lost 6 bases, the J end lost 7 bases, and 13 bases lay between the germline ends. The CDR3 is made up of 13 amino acids. The CDR3 bases are TGTGCCACCAGTCCGGTCGGTTTTAATGAGCAGTTCTTC. Amino acid sequence: CATSPVGFNEQFF.

The gene calls are TRBV2 and TRBJ2-7; tentative D call: TRBD1 (5 bases). V was clipped by 6 bases and J by 7 bases, with 22 bases between them. The CDR3 covers 15 residues. Germline V CDR1 and CDR2: SNHLY, FYNNEI. DNA of the CDR3: TGTGCCAGCAGGCCCTTGGACCAGGGATTGGGGGAGCAGTACTTC. Protein product: CASRPLDQGLGEQYF. The full variable domain, with the rest looked up from reference TRBV2 and TRBJ2-7, is EPEVTQTPSHQVTQMGQEVILRCVPISNHLYFYWYRQILGQKVEFLVSFYNNEISEKSEIFDDQFSVERPDGSNFTLKIRSTKLEDSAMYFCASRPLDQGLGEQYFGPGTRLTVT.

The chain recombines TRBV27 with TRBJ2-7; D is possibly TRBD1 (5 bases). The germline gives CDR1 MNHEY, CDR2 SMNVEV (reference sequence). CDR3 length: 13 residues. V lost 5 bases, J lost 5 bases, and 13 bases lay in between. The CDR3 sequence is CASSQSGYHEQYF. The CDR3, as DNA: TGTGCCAGCAGTCAATCAGGGTACCACGAGCAGTACTTC.

The chain couples TRBV9 to TRBJ2-1; 10 bases are shared with TRBD1. The ends lost 3 bases at V and 9 bases at J; junction bases unmatched: 9. This CDR3 is built from 15 residues. Germline V gene lookup returns CDR1 SGDLS and CDR2 YYNGEE. CDR3 nucleotide sequence: TGTGCCAGCAGCGGCGGGACAGGGGTCGAGGGTGAGCAGTTCTTC. This codes for CASSGGTGVEGEQFF. The full variable domain, in which reference TRBV9 and TRBJ2-1 provide the parts outside the CDR3, is DSGVTQTPKHLITATGQRVTLRCSPRSGDLSVYWYQQSLDQGLQFLIQYYNGEERAKGNILERFSAQQFPDLHSELNLSSLELGDSALYFCASSGGTGVEGEQFFGPGTRLTVL.

The chain employs TRBV6-6 and TRBJ1-5; D gene ambiguous. Germline V gene sequence: CDR1 MNHNY, CDR2 SVGAGI (reference sequence). Trimming took 2 bases from V and 3 from J, leaving 8 bases between them. This CDR3 is built from 14 residues. The CDR3, as DNA: TGTGCCAGCAGTTACCGACAAGACAATCAGCCCCAGCATTTT. Residues: CASSYRQDNQPQHF.

The chain links TRBV28 to TRBJ1-5; 7 bases agree with TRBD1. The CDR3 runs to 18 residues. J was trimmed by 7 bases and V by 3 bases; bases with no gene match: 18. From germline, CDR1 is MDHEN and CDR2 SYDVKM. Here the CDR3 reads CASSFEGFDRGLWQPQHF. The CDR3 DNA follows: TGTGCCAGCAGTTTCGAGGGCTTCGATAGGGGGCTGTGGCAGCCCCAGCATTTT.

V gene TRBV7-2 combines with J gene TRBJ2-5; 7 nucleotides match TRBD1. V lost 7 bases to trimming and J lost 5 bases; unmatched junction nucleotides: 13. The CDR3 totals 15 residues. Germline V gene lookup returns CDR1 SGHTA and CDR2 FQGNSA. The CDR3 sequence is CASTRDSSFTETQYF. The CDR3 nucleotides read TGTGCCAGCACCCGGGACAGCTCTTTTACGGAGACCCAGTACTTC.

This chain uses TRBV19 with TRBJ1-2; the match to TRBD1 covers 8 bases. Germline values: CDR1 LNHDA, CDR2 SQIVND (reference sequence). The length of the CDR3 is 13 residues. The V segment lost 5 bases and the J segment 6 bases; nucleotides outside the gene matches: 5. This chain's CDR3 is CASSRSGGDGYTF. The CDR3 DNA follows: TGTGCCAGTAGTCGGTCAGGGGGCGATGGCTACACCTTC.

The chain uses TRBV7-2 and TRBJ1-2; weak D call: TRBD1 (6 bases). Trimming took off 1 base at V and 5 bases at J, with 14 bases between the two ends. The CDR3 is 15 amino acids. CDR1 is SGHTA and CDR2 is FQGNSA in the germline V gene. Here the CDR3 reads CASSLDQGTGYGYTF. In nucleotides, the CDR3 is TGTGCCAGCAGCTTAGATCAGGGGACGGGGTATGGCTACACCTTC.

This clone was counted a single time. The genes are TRBV7-6 and TRBJ2-3; 11 bases align to TRBD2. The CDR3 totals 14 residues. CDR1 SGHVS and CDR2 FNYEAQ come from the germline V gene. V shed 5 bases and J 5 bases; nucleotides not matched to a gene: 3. The CDR3 coding sequence is TGTGCCAGCAGCCGAGGGACTAGCGGAGATACGCAGTATTTT. Translating it yields CASSRGTSGDTQYF.

J is TRBJ2-1 and V is TRBV30; tentatively, D is TRBD1 (6 bases). Germline V lookup: CDR1 GTSNPN, CDR2 SVGIG (reference sequence). The V end lost 4 bases, the J end lost 0 bases, and 13 bases lay between the germline ends. The CDR3 consists of 15 residues. The CDR3: CAWTPRGFSYNEQFF. CDR3 sequence (DNA): TGTGCCTGGACCCCCAGGGGATTCTCCTACAATGAGCAGTTCTTC.

J is TRBJ1-4 and V is TRBV27; 8 nucleotides line up with TRBD1. Germline V CDR1 and CDR2: MNHEY, SMNVEV (reference sequence). V shed 0 bases, J shed 7 bases, and the junction held 7 bases outside the gene matches. The CDR3 consists of 16 residues. The CDR3 protein is CASSLSPGQEGEKLFF. The CDR3 bases are TGTGCCAGCAGTTTATCACCGGGACAGGAGGGTGAAAAACTGTTTTTT.

The CDR3 region is CASSLATGLNTEAFF. In nucleotides, the CDR3 is TGTGCCAGCAGCTTAGCGACGGGGTTGAACACTGAAGCTTTCTTT. The rearrangement joins TRBV7-9 to TRBJ1-1; D gene uncertain. V shed 0 bases and J shed 0 bases, with 8 bases lying between them. The CDR3 contains 15 residues. Germline assignment: CDR1 SEHNR and CDR2 FQNEAQ (reference sequence). Full variable domain (outside the CDR3, taken from reference TRBV7-9 and TRBJ1-1): DTGVSQNPRHKITKRGQNVTFRCDPISEHNRLYWYRQTLGQGPEFLTYFQNEAQLEKSRLLSDRFSAERPKGSFSTLEIQRTEQGDSAMYLCASSLATGLNTEAFFGQGTRLTVV.

This clone was counted a single time. The J gene is TRBJ1-5, the V gene TRBV6-1; maybe TRBD1 (6 bases). The CDR3 extends over 14 amino acids. Trimming pared 6 bases from V and 2 bases from J, leaving 11 bases between. Germline V CDR1 and CDR2: MNHNS, SASEGT. CDR3 region: CASRLQGGNQPQHF. DNA for the CDR3: TGTGCCAGCAGACTACAGGGCGGCAATCAGCCCCAGCATTTT.

The V gene is TRBV11-1, the J gene TRBJ2-1; D might be TRBD2 (5 bases). V shed 4 bases and J shed 4 bases, with 17 bases lying between them. The CDR3 length is 16 residues. The V gene's germline CDR1 is SGHAT and CDR2 FQDESV (reference sequence). The CDR3 loop is CASSSGRRITYNEQFF. DNA for the CDR3: TGTGCCAGCAGCTCTGGAAGGAGGATTACTTACAATGAGCAGTTCTTC.

The chain combines TRBV18 with TRBJ1-1; D perhaps matches TRBD1 (6 bases). Per the germline V gene, CDR1 is KGHSH and CDR2 is LQKENI. The CDR3 contains 15 residues. V was trimmed by 6 bases and J by 5 bases, leaving 19 bases between them. In DNA, the CDR3 is TGTGCCAGCTCTCGGACAGCCCTTCCCCAAACTGAAGCTTTCTTT. The encoded protein is CASSRTALPQTEAFF.

This CDR3 is CASRVPNPDTEAFF. The CDR3 nucleotides are TGTGCCAGCAGGGTTCCCAACCCGGACACTGAAGCTTTCTTT. The V call is TRBV2, the J call TRBJ1-1; D unclear. CDR1 and CDR2 (germline): SNHLY, FYNNEI. The germline V and J ends were trimmed by 6 bases and 3 bases, with 14 bases remaining between them. There are 14 residues in the CDR3.

V gene TRBV14 combines with J gene TRBJ1-2; no reliable D call. The CDR3 consists of 13 residues. V was trimmed by 2 bases and J by 9 bases, leaving 13 bases between them. The germline CDR1 and CDR2 sequences are SGHDN and FVKESK. As DNA, the CDR3 is TGTGCCAGCAGCCAATTCGGGGATAAACGCTACACCTTC. As protein: CASSQFGDKRYTF.

This chain uses TRBV4-3 with TRBJ1-1; tentative D call: TRBD1 (6 bases). The V end lost 8 bases, the J end lost 3 bases, and 16 bases lay between the germline ends. Germline loops: CDR1 LGHNA, CDR2 YSLEER. There are 14 residues in the CDR3. The CDR3 nucleotides are TGCGCCAGCGCCCGAAAGGCAGGGGACACTGAAGCTTTCTTT. This codes for CASARKAGDTEAFF.

This chain connects TRBV5-1 to TRBJ2-5, with a tentative D call TRBD1 (6 bases). Germline-derived CDR1 and CDR2 are SGHRS and YFSETQ. The V end was cut by 5 bases, the J end by 2 bases, with 16 bases between. CDR3 length equals 15 residues. The CDR3 is CASSLIDGTQETQYF. In DNA form, the CDR3 reads TGCGCCAGCAGTCTTATAGACGGGACACAAGAGACCCAGTACTTC.

This rearrangement joins TRBV28 to TRBJ1-2; TRBD1 matches at 7 bases. The V and J ends lost 3 bases and 2 bases, in that order; junction bases with no gene match: 12. This CDR3 has 17 amino acids. CDR1 and CDR2 (germline): MDHEN, SYDVKM. The CDR3 coding sequence is TGTGCCAGCAGTTTCAGGGCAGGGGGAGTGAGGAACTATGGCTACACCTTC. Translated, it gives CASSFRAGGVRNYGYTF.

The chain carries TRBV7-2 and TRBJ1-2; possibly TRBD1 for D (5 bases). Between the trimmed V and J ends, which lost 1 base and 8 bases, there was a span of 20 bases. This CDR3 region has 16 residues. Germline assignment: CDR1 SGHTA and CDR2 FQGNSA. The CDR3 reads CASSLETSPRGGGYTF. The DNA for the CDR3 is TGTGCCAGCAGCTTAGAGACCTCACCGCGGGGCGGAGGCTACACCTTC.

V is TRBV19 and J is TRBJ2-7; no clear D gene. Deletions cut 5 bases from V and 3 bases from J, with 11 bases between. In germline, CDR1 is LNHDA, CDR2 SQIVND (reference sequence). The CDR3 length is 13 residues. The CDR3 nucleotides read TGTGCCAGTAGTGTCAGTAATTACTACGAGCAGTACTTC. Translated, it gives CASSVSNYYEQYF.

The chain joins TRBV7-3 to TRBJ2-5; TRBD2 aligns across 7 bases. This CDR3 contains 14 residues. Germline-derived CDR1 and CDR2 are SGHTA and FQGTGA. After removal of 5 bases from V and 2 bases from J, the junction contained 5 bases not matched to a gene. For the CDR3, the DNA is TGTGCCAGCAGCAAGTTCGGGGGGCAAGAGACCCAGTACTTC. It codes for CASSKFGGQETQYF.